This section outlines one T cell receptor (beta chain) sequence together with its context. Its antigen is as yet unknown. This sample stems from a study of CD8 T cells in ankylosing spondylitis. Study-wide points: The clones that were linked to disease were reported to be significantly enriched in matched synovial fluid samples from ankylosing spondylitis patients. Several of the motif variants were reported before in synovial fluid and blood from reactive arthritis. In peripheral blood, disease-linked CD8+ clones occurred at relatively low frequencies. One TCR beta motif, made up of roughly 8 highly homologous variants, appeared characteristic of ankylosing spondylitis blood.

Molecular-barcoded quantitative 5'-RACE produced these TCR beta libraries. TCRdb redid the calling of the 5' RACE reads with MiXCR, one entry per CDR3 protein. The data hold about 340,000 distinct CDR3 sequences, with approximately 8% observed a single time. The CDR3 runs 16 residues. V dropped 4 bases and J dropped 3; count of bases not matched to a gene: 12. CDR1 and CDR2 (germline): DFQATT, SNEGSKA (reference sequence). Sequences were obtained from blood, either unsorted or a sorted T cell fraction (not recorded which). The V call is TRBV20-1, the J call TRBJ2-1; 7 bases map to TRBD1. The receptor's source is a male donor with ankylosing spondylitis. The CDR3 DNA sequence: TGCAGTGCTACATCACATGAGGGGGCCATCTACAATGAGCAGTTCTTC. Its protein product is CSATSHEGAIYNEQFF.